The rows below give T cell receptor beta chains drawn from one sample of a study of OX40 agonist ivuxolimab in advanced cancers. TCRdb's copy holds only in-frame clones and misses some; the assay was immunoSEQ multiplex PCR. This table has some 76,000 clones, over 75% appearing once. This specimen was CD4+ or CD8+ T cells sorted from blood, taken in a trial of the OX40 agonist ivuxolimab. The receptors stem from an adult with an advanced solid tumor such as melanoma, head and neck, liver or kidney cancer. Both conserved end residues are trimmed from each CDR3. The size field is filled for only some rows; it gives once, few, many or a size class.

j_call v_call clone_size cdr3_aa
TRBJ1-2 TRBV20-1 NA SADSGSGYT
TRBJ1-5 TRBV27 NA ASSLLGTGKLMSSNQPQH
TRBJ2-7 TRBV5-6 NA ASSPGTARGEQY
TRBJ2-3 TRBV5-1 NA ASSFQSTDTQY
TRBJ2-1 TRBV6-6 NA ASSQTNANNEQF
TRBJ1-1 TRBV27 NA ASSFLPQGYTEAF
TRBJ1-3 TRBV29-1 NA SVSWGDGSGNTIY
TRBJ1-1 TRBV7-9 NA ASSLPGFGTEAF
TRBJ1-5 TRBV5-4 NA ASSLAGTNQPQH
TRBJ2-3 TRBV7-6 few ASSLVGPTGTGRTDTQY
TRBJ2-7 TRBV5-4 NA ASSLGRLGGVEQY
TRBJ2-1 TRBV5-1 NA ASSRTSGRPYNEQF
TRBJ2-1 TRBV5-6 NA ASSLVGKQF
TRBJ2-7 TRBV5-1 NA ASSLQGYYEQY
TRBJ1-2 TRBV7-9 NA ASSLNGYGYT
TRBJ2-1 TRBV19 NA ASIGGTSNEQF
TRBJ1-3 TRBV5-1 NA ASSLGLGNTIY
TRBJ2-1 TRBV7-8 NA ASSFRTNSYNEQF